The 19 T cell receptor beta chains listed next were all sequenced from one sample in a study of blood T cell repertoires in COVID-19. Here immunoSEQ multiplex PCR was the method, and the copy in TCRdb shows in-frame clones only, minus some. The sample has under 200,000 clones; about 86% are singletons. Specimen: peripheral blood. The source is a man younger than 30 with acute or convalescent COVID-19.

V gene TRBV29-1 combines with J gene TRBJ1-5, with a weak D call TRBD1 (5 bases). Looked up from germline, CDR1 is SQVTM and CDR2 is ANQGSEA. The V end was cut by 4 bases, the J end by 5 bases, with 12 bases between. CDR3 length equals 13 residues. The CDR3 reads CSVAQGLYQPQHF. CDR3 bases: TGCAGCGTTGCTCAGGGACTATATCAGCCCCAGCATTTT.

The gene calls are TRBV24-1 and TRBJ1-2; 9 nucleotides match TRBD1. Per germline, CDR1 KGHDR and CDR2 SFDVKD. The CDR3 extends over 12 amino acids. V dropped 3 bases and J dropped 12; count of bases not matched to a gene: 4. The CDR3 sequence is CATSDGQGSNTF. The CDR3 DNA follows: TGTGCCACCAGTGATGGACAGGGGTCCAACACCTTC.

The chain is built from TRBV5-1 and TRBJ1-1; D perhaps matches TRBD1 (5 bases). CDR3 size: 14 residues. The germline CDR1 and CDR2 sequences are SGHRS and YFSETQ. Trimming left V 5 bases short and J 1 base short, with 12 bases between. DNA of the CDR3: TGCGCCAGCAGTACTCCAGGGCGGAACACTGAAGCTTTCTTT. It specifies CASSTPGRNTEAFF.

The J gene is TRBJ1-2, the V gene TRBV13, with TRBD1 matching over 11 bases. Germline trimming cut 5 bases from V and 3 bases from J; bases unmatched to any gene: 5. The CDR3 spans 15 residues. Germline V gives CDR1 PRHDT, CDR2 FYEKMQ (reference sequence). CDR3 loop: CASSPGQGAHYGYTF. In DNA form, the CDR3 reads TGTGCCAGCAGCCCCGGACAGGGGGCCCACTATGGCTACACCTTC. The full variable domain, its missing parts supplied by reference TRBV13 and TRBJ1-2, is AAGVIQSPRHLIKEKRETATLKCYPIPRHDTVYWYQQGPGQDPQFLISFYEKMQSDKGSIPDRFSAQQFSDYHSELNMSSLELGDSALYFCASSPGQGAHYGYTFGSGTRLTVV.

J is TRBJ1-1 and V is TRBV6-5; 8 bases match TRBD1. V trimming: 0 bases; J trimming: 6 bases; junction bases outside the gene matches: 6. This CDR3 is built from 15 residues. Germline CDR1 is MNHEY and CDR2 is SVGAGI. The CDR3 DNA reads as TGTGCCAGCAGTTACTCCCAGGGGGCGGTGGCTGAAGCTTTCTTT. It encodes CASSYSQGAVAEAFF.

This clone came up a few times. The chain has TRBV6-6 and TRBJ2-3, with 12 nucleotides matching TRBD2. From germline, CDR1 is MNHNY and CDR2 SVGAGI (reference sequence). The CDR3 sequence is 16 residues long. V lost 6 bases to trimming and J lost 5 bases; unmatched junction nucleotides: 9. The CDR3 protein is CASRNGLAGGQDTQYF. The DNA of the CDR3 is TGTGCCAGCAGGAACGGCCTAGCGGGGGGGCAAGATACGCAGTATTTT.

V and J are TRBV19 and TRBJ1-1, with no clear D. CDR1 LNHDA and CDR2 SQIVND come from the germline V gene (reference sequence). This CDR3 spans 13 amino acids. Between the trimmed V and J ends, which lost 8 bases and 0 bases, there was a span of 10 bases. This CDR3 reads CASHLGVNTEAFF. CDR3 nucleotides: TGTGCCAGTCATCTCGGGGTGAACACTGAAGCTTTCTTT.

The rearrangement links TRBV5-1 to TRBJ2-5; no definite D call. The CDR3 covers 13 residues. V lost 0 bases, J lost 5 bases, and 8 bases lay in between. Germline values: CDR1 SGHRS, CDR2 YFSETQ. CDR3 sequence: CASSLAIRETQYF. Here the CDR3 DNA reads TGCGCCAGCAGCTTGGCCATACGGGAGACCCAGTACTTC.

The chain links TRBV5-5 to TRBJ1-2, with D hard to call. Germline CDR1 reads SGHKS; CDR2 reads YYEKEE (reference sequence). CDR3 length: 15 residues. Trimming took off 0 bases at V and 0 bases at J, with 9 bases between the two ends. The CDR3 spells CASSLAGDTNYGYTF. CDR3 in DNA: TGTGCCAGCAGCTTGGCTGGAGATACTAACTATGGCTACACCTTC.

This rearrangement joins TRBV4-1 to TRBJ1-1; D ambiguous. The V end lost 6 bases, the J end lost 4 bases, and 12 bases lay between the germline ends. The CDR3 covers 13 residues. Germline V gene lookup returns CDR1 MGHRA and CDR2 YSYEKL. The CDR3 bases are TGCGCCAGCAGGAACGAGGGCGGCACTGAAGCTTTCTTT. Translation: CASRNEGGTEAFF.

This rearrangement joins TRBV5-1 to TRBJ2-5; D may be TRBD2 (6 bases). The CDR3 has 14 residues. Deletions cut 2 bases from V and 4 bases from J, with 12 bases between. The germline gives CDR1 SGHRS, CDR2 YFSETQ. CDR3 region: CASSFGTAGETQYF. CDR3 coding DNA: TGCGCCAGCAGCTTCGGGACTGCTGGAGAGACCCAGTACTTC.

This clone was detected only once. The chain recombines TRBV28 with TRBJ1-2, with TRBD1 as a possible D gene (6 bases). V was cut by 7 bases and J by 0 bases, with 15 bases left in between. Germline V lookup: CDR1 MDHEN, CDR2 SYDVKM. The CDR3 sequence is 15 residues long. CDR3 sequence: CASTLGGAANYGYTF. In DNA, the CDR3 is TGTGCCAGCACTCTCGGGGGGGCCGCTAACTATGGCTACACCTTC.

The rearrangement uses TRBV14 and TRBJ1-6; TRBD1 aligns across 9 bases. V shed 3 bases, J shed 8 bases, and the junction held 8 bases outside the gene matches. This CDR3 is built from 16 residues. CDR1 is SGHDN, CDR2 FVKESK, per germline. The chain's CDR3 is CASSQGQGFPYSPLHF. In DNA form, the CDR3 reads TGTGCCAGCAGCCAGGGACAGGGTTTCCCTTATTCACCCCTCCACTTT.

This chain connects TRBV6-4 to TRBJ1-1; D ambiguous. This CDR3 spans 13 amino acids. V lost 6 bases, J lost 1 base, and 9 bases lay in between. Germline lookup yields CDR1 MRHNA and CDR2 SNTAGT. The DNA for the CDR3 is TGTGCCAGCAGCGCCGGGTCGAACACTGAAGCTTTCTTT. Its translation is CASSAGSNTEAFF.

This rearrangement joins TRBV19 to TRBJ1-2, with 8 bases aligning to TRBD1. This CDR3 region has 16 residues. After removal of 3 bases from V and 1 base from J, the junction contained 7 bases not matched to a gene. Germline V gives CDR1 LNHDA, CDR2 SQIVND (reference sequence). CDR3 sequence: CASSIRRTGLNYGYTF. In DNA form, the CDR3 reads TGTGCCAGTAGTATCCGCCGGACAGGGCTTAACTATGGCTACACCTTC.

The chain combines TRBV6-6 with TRBJ2-1; TRBD2 agrees at 10 bases. The CDR3 is 16 amino acids. Germline trimming cut 2 bases from V and 4 bases from J; bases unmatched to any gene: 5. Germline values: CDR1 MNHNY, CDR2 SVGAGI (reference sequence). The CDR3 sequence is CASSYRASGGYNEQFF. CDR3 in DNA: TGTGCCAGCAGTTACCGGGCTAGCGGGGGTTACAATGAGCAGTTCTTC.

This chain connects TRBV14 to TRBJ2-7; 10 bases map to TRBD1. Germline CDR1 SGHDN, CDR2 FVKESK. J gave up 6 bases and V 4 bases, and 3 bases lay outside the gene matches. The CDR3 runs to 13 residues. The CDR3 bases are TGTGCCAGCAGCCGGGACAGGGGCGGCGAGCAGTACTTC. Translating it yields CASSRDRGGEQYF. Combining the CDR3 with reference TRBV14 and TRBJ2-7 gives the whole variable domain EAGVTQFPSHSVIEKGQTVTLRCDPISGHDNLYWYRRVMGKEIKFLLHFVKESKQDESGMPNNRFLAERTGGTYSTLKVQPAELEDSGVYFCASSRDRGGEQYFGPGTRLTVT.

The chain couples TRBV6-4 to TRBJ2-2; 7 nucleotides agree with TRBD2. CDR1 is MRHNA, CDR2 SNTAGT, per germline. V lost 5 bases to trimming and J lost 4 bases; unmatched junction nucleotides: 7. The CDR3 is made up of 15 amino acids. The CDR3, as DNA: TGTGCCAGCAGTCAGGCTAGCGGTAGCACCGGGGAGCTGTTTTTT. As protein: CASSQASGSTGELFF.

This clone has more than one count but fewer than ten. V usage is TRBV6-6 and J usage is TRBJ1-3, with 7 positions matching TRBD1. V was clipped by 8 bases and J by 0 bases; unmatched bases: 10. The germline CDR1 and CDR2 sequences are MNHNY and SVGAGI (reference sequence). The CDR3 is 16 residues long. The CDR3 coding sequence is TGTGCCAGCCAAGGCAGGGGGACCCTCTCTGGAAACACCATATATTTT. It encodes CASQGRGTLSGNTIYF.